This record covers a single T cell receptor (beta chain). The record originates from a study of blood T cell repertoires in COVID-19. Germline CDR1 reads MDHEN; CDR2 reads SYDVKM. The CDR3 is 14 residues long. The V gene end was trimmed by 8 bases and the J gene end by 2 bases; junction bases not matched to a gene: 5. Participants were aged about 18 to 100 years from approximately 24 US areas. Generated by immunoSEQ multiplex PCR, the TCRdb table keeps only in-frame clones and is missing some. The sample shows approximately 300,000 clones, more than 90% of them seen only once. The sequencing input was PBMCs or T cells enriched from blood (not recorded which). The TCR comes from a woman aged 25 to 39 who had recovered from COVID-19. This sequence joins TRBV28 and TRBJ2-1, with TRBD1 matching 8 bases. The CDR3 sequence: CASGDRFPYNEQFF. CDR3 in DNA: TGTGCCAGCGGGGACAGGTTCCCCTACAATGAGCAGTTCTTC.